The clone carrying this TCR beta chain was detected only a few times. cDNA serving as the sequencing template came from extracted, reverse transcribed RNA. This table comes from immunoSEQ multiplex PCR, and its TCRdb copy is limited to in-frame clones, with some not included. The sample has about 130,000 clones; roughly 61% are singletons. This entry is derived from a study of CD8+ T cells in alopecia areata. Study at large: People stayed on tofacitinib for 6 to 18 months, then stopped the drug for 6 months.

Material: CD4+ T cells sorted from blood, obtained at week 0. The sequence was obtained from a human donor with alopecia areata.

The CDR3 DNA reads as TGTGCCAGCAGCTTAGGTCACATTCAGTACTTC. Its protein is CASSLGHIQYF. The chain combines TRBV7-2 with TRBJ2-4; D call uncertain. Trimming left V 1 base short and J 8 bases short, with 3 bases between. CDR3 size: 11 residues. Germline V gene sequence: CDR1 SGHTA, CDR2 FQGNSA.